These T cell receptor beta chains were read from a single sample in a study of molecular identifiers for immune sequencing clone quantification. MiXCR was run by TCRdb on the PCR reads, yielding one entry per CDR3 protein. In the table there are tens of thousands of distinct CDR3 sequences, approximately 20% of which are singletons. The specimen sequenced was naive CD8+ T cells from blood, with Jurkat cell RNA spiked in. The source of these receptors is a human donor in good health. Some libraries in this study had Jurkat cell RNA spiked in. Both conserved end residues are part of each CDR3. Fields, in order: clone size, V gene, D gene, J gene, CDR3 DNA, CDR3 protein. D genes are given only for firm matches. Not every row has a clone size; where given, it reads once, few, many or a size class.

many	TRBV12-3/TRBV12-4	TRBD2	TRBJ2-7	TGTGCCAGCAGCGCCCCGGGACTAGCCCGCGGGCACGAGCAGTACTTC	CASSAPGLARGHEQYF
many	TRBV7-9	-	TRBJ2-7	TGTGCCAGCAGCCCTGGACTGGGGCTGGACGAGCAGTACTTC	CASSPGLGLDEQYF
many	TRBV2	TRBD1	TRBJ1-5	TGTGCCAGCAGGGGACAGGGCCTCAATCAGCCCCAGCATTTT	CASRGQGLNQPQHF
many	TRBV29-1	TRBD2	TRBJ2-1	TGCAGCGTTGACTCAACCGGGACTAGCGGAGCCTACAATGAGCAGTTCTTC	CSVDSTGTSGAYNEQFF
-	TRBV5-6	-	TRBJ2-7	TGTGCCAGCAGCCTCTCGGGCAAAGTCTACTCCTACGAGCAGTACTTC	CASSLSGKVYSYEQYF
few	TRBV5-6	-	TRBJ2-1	TGTGCCAGCGAGGGACCTAGGCATGAGCAGTTCTTC	CASEGPRHEQFF
-	TRBV5-1	TRBD2	TRBJ2-1	TGCGCCAGCAGCCCCGACCTCGATTGGCTAGCGGGTTCCTATGAGCAGTTCTTC	CASSPDLDWLAGSYEQFF
many	TRBV7-2	-	TRBJ1-5	TGTGCCAGCAGCTTAGGGTCAGGGACGATTCAGCCCCAGCATTTT	CASSLGSGTIQPQHF
many	TRBV2	-	TRBJ1-3	TGTGCCAGCAGTGATTCCCCAGGTGTCTCTGGAAACACCATATATTTT	CASSDSPGVSGNTIYF
many	TRBV4-3	TRBD2	TRBJ2-3	TGCGCCAGCAGCCAATGGGGGGGGACCGCTAGCACAGATACGCAGTATTTT	CASSQWGGTASTDTQYF